The present T cell receptor (beta chain) was sequenced within a study of beta chain features in type 1 diabetes. As concerns this clone: Its antigen remains unidentified.

The authors reverse transcribed all of the isolated RNA, so sequencing captured expressed TCRB transcripts. Data came from immunoSEQ multiplex PCR; TCRdb stores just in-frame clones and leaves some out. The table includes 600,000 to 700,000 clones, approximately 13% detected once. The germline V gene encodes CDR1 SGDLS and CDR2 YYNGEE. Trimming at V came to 6 bases and at J to 2 bases, leaving 7 bases not matched to a gene. The CDR3 contains 14 residues. Points from the study as a whole: People with Type 1 diabetes carried modestly yet significantly shorter TCRB CDR3s in all four CD4+ subsets. A PCR bias possibly favoring shorter templates would apply equally to patients and controls.

The source of this sequence is a man aged 30 to 45 with type 1 diabetes. V is TRBV9 and J is TRBJ1-2, with 7 positions matching TRBD1. Sequenced material: naive CD4+ T cells from blood. CDR3 nucleotides: TGTGCCAGCACCTCGGGACAGTTGAACTATGGCTACACCTTC. The encoded protein is CASTSGQLNYGYTF. Full variable domain (missing parts from reference TRBV9 and TRBJ1-2): DSGVTQTPKHLITATGQRVTLRCSPRSGDLSVYWYQQSLDQGLQFLIQYYNGEERAKGNILERFSAQQFPDLHSELNLSSLELGDSALYFCASTSGQLNYGYTFGSGTRLTVV.